The clone carrying this TCR beta chain appeared a single time. No antigen is known for it. Sequencing was performed with immunoSEQ multiplex PCR; in TCRdb, only in-frame clones are kept and a portion is missing. Of 25,000 to 35,000 clones detected, around 71% appear once; the ten largest clones hold approximately 0.43%. The entry originates in a study of STAT5B mutations in CD4+ large granular lymphocyte leukemia. Findings and caveats of the study: The CD4+ versus CD8+ T-LGLL clonality difference may reflect limited sample size. CD4-sorted patient repertoires seemed more clonal than healthy CD4+ repertoires.

V was clipped by 6 bases and J by 2 bases; unmatched bases: 10. This CDR3 has 15 residues. Germline CDR1 MNHEY, CDR2 SVGAGI. This receptor was obtained from a human donor in good health. The gene calls are TRBV6-5 and TRBJ2-7; TRBD2 agrees at 7 bases. The sequenced material came from CD4+ T cells from blood buffy coats. This CDR3 is CASRQAGPAAYEQYF. The CDR3 coding sequence is TGTGCCAGCAGACAAGCGGGACCTGCAGCCTACGAGCAGTACTTC.